This TCR beta chain was recovered during a study of blood T cell repertoires in COVID-19. Turning to the study itself: PBMCs, B-cell-depleted T cells, or T cells were the source of the cDNA or gDNA that made up the material.

This clone was picked up one time. The ends were cut back, 4 bases at V and 5 bases at J, with 14 bases in the middle. The CDR3 has 14 amino acids. In germline, CDR1 is SGHTA, CDR2 FQGNSA. Original processing notes: Amplification with reference gene primers provided the estimates of nucleated cell counts. The table came from immunoSEQ multiplex PCR; TCRdb's copy has only in-frame clones and leaves some out. The DNA gave D and trimming, while V, J and clone size come from that table. The sample holds 50,000 to 65,000 clones, around nine tenths seen once. The J gene is TRBJ2-5, the V gene TRBV7-2; D possibly corresponds to TRBD1 (6 bases). The sequence derives from a human donor in a cohort sampled during active COVID-19. The sample comprised peripheral blood. CDR3 bases: TGTGCCAGCAGCTACCGGACAGTTCGGGAGACCCAGTACTTC. Its translation: CASSYRTVRETQYF.